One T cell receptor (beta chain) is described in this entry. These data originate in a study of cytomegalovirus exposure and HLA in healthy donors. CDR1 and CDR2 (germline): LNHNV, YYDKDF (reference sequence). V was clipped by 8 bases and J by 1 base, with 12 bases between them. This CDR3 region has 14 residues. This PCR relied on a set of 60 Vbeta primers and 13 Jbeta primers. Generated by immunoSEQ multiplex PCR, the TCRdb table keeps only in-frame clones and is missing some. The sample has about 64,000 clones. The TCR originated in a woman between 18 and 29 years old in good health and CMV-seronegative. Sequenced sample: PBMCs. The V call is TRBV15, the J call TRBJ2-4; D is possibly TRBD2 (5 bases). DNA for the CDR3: TGTGCCACCCACGGAGGTACTGCCAAAAACATTCAGTACTTC. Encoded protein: CATHGGTAKNIQYF.